This TCR beta chain was identified during a study of neurological immune-mediated disorders. General study results and limits: Healthy controls had more TCR clonal expansion than multiple sclerosis, which showed the least, whereas HTLV-1-associated myelopathy showed the most. The study found no CDR3 amino acid sequences shared by expanded clones across subjects, suggesting private repertoires in all groups.

This clonotype ranks as medium-sized (0.01 to 0.1%). The antigen is unknown. The authors made cDNA by 5'RACE with 10-nucleotide random UMIs. One entry per CDR3 protein, called by TCRdb with MiXCR from the 5' RACE reads. The sample comprises fewer than 20,000 distinct CDR3 sequences, 27% of which are singletons, and 33% rests with the top ten. Germline loops: CDR1 SGHRS, CDR2 YFSETQ. The length of the CDR3 is 14 residues. Trimming shortened V by 1 base and J by 2 bases, and 7 bases separated the two germline ends. Sequencing was carried out using PBMCs. This clonotype was obtained from a man aged 50-59 years with HTLV-1-associated myelopathy (HAM/TSP). The chain employs TRBV5-1 and TRBJ2-1, with D hard to call. CDR3 loop: CASSLPTPYNEQFF. CDR3 DNA sequence: TGCGCCAGCAGCTTGCCGACCCCCTACAATGAGCAGTTCTTC. The variable domain in full, completed from reference TRBV5-1 and TRBJ2-1, reads KAGVTQTPRYLIKTRGQQVTLSCSPISGHRSVSWYQQTPGQGLQFLFEYFSETQRNKGNFPGRFSGRQFSNSRSEMNVSTLELGDSALYLCASSLPTPYNEQFFGPGTRLTVL.